The 19 T cell receptor beta chains in this list originate from one sample, sequenced in a study of blood T cell repertoires in COVID-19 (dated by TCRdb to the early 2020s). Library preparation employed the immunoSEQ multiplex PCR assay. The immuneACCESS repertoire file appears here via TCRdb, limited to in-frame rearrangements. These files lack a portion of the clones; in checked studies, under half of the deficit traces to unresolved V genes, and the cause of the others is not known. The sample table lists about 190,000 clones, approximately 81% of them with a count of one. The ten largest clonotypes hold about 20% of the sample. Sequenced: peripheral blood. The receptor set was obtained from a human donor in a cohort sampled during active COVID-19.

The chain recombines TRBV11-2 with TRBJ2-2; perhaps TRBD2 as D (6 bases). Per germline, CDR1 SGHAT and CDR2 FQNNGV. V was shortened by 5 bases and J by 4 bases, with 14 bases between the two germline ends. The CDR3 loop spans 15 amino acids. The CDR3 DNA follows: TGTGCCAGCAGCGTCGACGGGAGCGGCACCGGGGAGCTGTTTTTT. It translates to CASSVDGSGTGELFF.

V is TRBV7-2 and J is TRBJ2-1; 10 bases align to TRBD2. This CDR3 has 15 amino acids. The trim removed 1 base at V and 8 bases at J, leaving 5 bases unmatched. The germline CDR1 and CDR2 sequences are SGHTA and FQGNSA. The CDR3, as DNA: TGTGCCAGCAGCTTAGGGGTAGCGGGGGGCTATGAGCAGTTCTTC. Its protein is CASSLGVAGGYEQFF.

About this clone: Other DNA sequences in the same sample also yield this CDR3. This rearrangement joins TRBV2 to TRBJ1-4; 7 nucleotides match TRBD1. Germline V gives CDR1 SNHLY, CDR2 FYNNEI. The CDR3 contains 15 residues. J lost 2 bases, V lost 6 bases, and 6 bases had no gene match. DNA for the CDR3: TGTGCCAGCAGCCCTACAGGGGCCACTAATGAAAAACTGTTTTTT. This sequence encodes CASSPTGATNEKLFF.

This chain connects TRBV25-1 to TRBJ2-1; the match to TRBD2 covers 10 bases. Germline lookup yields CDR1 MGHDK and CDR2 SYGVNS. The CDR3 is made up of 14 amino acids. The V and J ends lost 3 bases and 9 bases, in that order; junction bases with no gene match: 5. CDR3 amino acids: CASSDWLAGVEQFF. The CDR3 DNA is TGTGCCAGCAGTGATTGGCTAGCGGGAGTTGAGCAGTTCTTC. The whole variable domain, filled in from reference TRBV25-1 and TRBJ2-1, reads EADIYQTPRYLVIGTGKKITLECSQTMGHDKMYWYQQDPGMELHLIHYSYGVNSTEKGDLSSESTVSRIRTEHFPLTLESARPSHTSQYLCASSDWLAGVEQFFGPGTRLTVL.

The V and J genes are TRBV9 and TRBJ1-2; maybe TRBD1 (6 bases). There are 14 residues in the CDR3. Germline V lookup: CDR1 SGDLS, CDR2 YYNGEE. V gave up 3 bases and J gave up 5 bases, with 14 bases separating them. CDR3 in amino acids: CASSAIGQGYGYTF. Here the CDR3 DNA reads TGTGCCAGCAGCGCGATCGGGCAGGGGTATGGCTACACCTTC.

The J gene is TRBJ1-1, the V gene TRBV30, with a tentative D call TRBD1 (5 bases). Germline lookup yields CDR1 GTSNPN and CDR2 SVGIG (reference sequence). Trimming took 8 bases from V and 11 from J, leaving 24 bases between them. The CDR3 runs to 13 residues. CDR3 coding DNA: TGTGCCCGGGAGGCAGGGAGAGGGACTGCGGCTTTCTTT. This encodes CAREAGRGTAAFF.

This chain links TRBV28 with TRBJ1-2; possibly TRBD1 for D (5 bases). V lost 7 bases and J 8 bases, leaving 20 bases between the germline ends. The CDR3 is 14 residues long. Germline V lookup: CDR1 MDHEN, CDR2 SYDVKM. The CDR3, as DNA: TGTGCCAGCAACACCCAAGGGGTGGGGCAGGGCTACACCTTC. It is translated as CASNTQGVGQGYTF.

The chain recombines TRBV2 with TRBJ2-5, with 9 bases identical to TRBD2. J was trimmed by 0 bases and V by 7 bases; bases with no gene match: 6. This CDR3 spans 15 amino acids. Germline CDR1 reads SNHLY; CDR2 reads FYNNEI. Here the CDR3 reads CASMRAGGYQETQYF. CDR3 in DNA: TGTGCCAGCATGCGAGCGGGGGGATACCAAGAGACCCAGTACTTC.

This chain connects TRBV27 to TRBJ1-3; D remains ambiguous. The CDR3 runs 16 residues. Trimming shortened V by 4 bases and J by 1 base, and 14 bases separated the two germline ends. Germline assignment: CDR1 MNHEY and CDR2 SMNVEV (reference sequence). This chain's CDR3 is CASSSDSTGSGNTIYF. Written as DNA, the CDR3 is TGTGCCAGCAGTTCCGATTCGACTGGGTCTGGAAACACCATATATTTT.

The rearrangement uses TRBV28 and TRBJ1-4; TRBD1 matches 8 bases. CDR3 length equals 15 residues. Trimming took 5 bases from V and 7 from J; bases not matched to a gene: 9. Germline V gene sequence: CDR1 MDHEN, CDR2 SYDVKM. The CDR3 sequence is CASSPPGTGSEKLFF. CDR3 DNA: TGTGCCAGCAGTCCCCCGGGGACAGGTAGTGAAAAACTGTTTTTT.

J is TRBJ1-1 and V is TRBV5-6; D not resolved. Per germline, CDR1 SGHDT and CDR2 YYEEEE. V was trimmed by 0 bases and J by 10 bases, leaving 13 bases between them. The CDR3 totals 13 residues. The DNA for the CDR3 is TGTGCCAGCAGCTTGGGAGGTGGCTTGGCAGCTTTCTTT. Amino acids: CASSLGGGLAAFF.

The chain employs TRBV28 and TRBJ2-7; 8 bases align to TRBD1. The V gene end was trimmed by 5 bases and the J gene end by 6 bases; junction bases not matched to a gene: 6. The CDR3 has 13 residues. CDR1 is MDHEN and CDR2 is SYDVKM in the germline V gene. CDR3 sequence reads: CASSRTGTGEQYF. The CDR3 coding sequence is TGTGCCAGCAGTCGCACCGGGACAGGCGAGCAGTACTTC.

The chain uses TRBV29-1 and TRBJ1-2, with D possibly being TRBD1 (6 bases). The CDR3 is 12 amino acids. Trimming removed 5 bases from V and 8 bases from J, with 15 bases in between. Germline lookup yields CDR1 SQVTM and CDR2 ANQGSEA. CDR3 region: CSVTDRNRGYTF. The CDR3 DNA sequence: TGCAGCGTTACCGACAGGAACCGCGGCTACACCTTC.

The V gene is TRBV10-3, the J gene TRBJ1-3, with D possibly matching TRBD1 (5 bases). CDR3 size: 14 residues. The germline V and J ends were trimmed by 3 bases and 5 bases, with 11 bases remaining between them. Germline loops: CDR1 ENHRY, CDR2 SYGVKD. The CDR3 spells CAISDAGLRNTIYF. In DNA, the CDR3 is TGTGCCATCAGTGATGCGGGACTTCGAAACACCATATATTTT.

V and J are TRBV6-1 and TRBJ2-3, with 7 bases matching TRBD2. The CDR3 contains 14 residues. The V and J ends lost 7 bases and 2 bases, in that order; junction bases with no gene match: 6. Germline values: CDR1 MNHNS, CDR2 SASEGT. The CDR3 region has the DNA TGTGCCAGCACTCGGGGGGATAACACAGATACGCAGTATTTT. This sequence encodes CASTRGDNTDTQYF.

This clone has more than one count but fewer than ten. J is TRBJ1-2 and V is TRBV5-1, with 9 bases that match TRBD1. This CDR3 has 13 residues. In germline, CDR1 is SGHRS, CDR2 YFSETQ. The J segment lost 7 bases and the V segment lost 4 bases, leaving 5 bases of the junction unmatched. This chain's CDR3 is CASSRDRAGGYTF. In nucleotides, the CDR3 is TGCGCCAGCAGCCGGGACAGGGCGGGTGGCTACACCTTC.

The chain recombines TRBV7-9 with TRBJ1-3; D is undetermined. Germline assignment: CDR1 SEHNR and CDR2 FQNEAQ (reference sequence). V was cut by 5 bases and J by 0 bases, with 11 bases left in between. The CDR3 consists of 15 residues. This chain's CDR3 is CASSPSTNSGNTIYF. As DNA, the CDR3 is TGTGCCAGCAGCCCAAGCACCAACTCTGGAAACACCATATATTTT.

This rearrangement joins TRBV6-5 to TRBJ1-2; perhaps TRBD1 as D (5 bases). Looked up from germline, CDR1 is MNHEY and CDR2 is SVGAGI. The CDR3 length is 15 residues. V gave up 10 bases and J gave up 4 bases, with 22 bases separating them. In DNA, the CDR3 is TGTGCCACACATCATCGTCCAGGGATGGGCTATGGCTACACCTTC. It translates to CATHHRPGMGYGYTF.

The CDR3 DNA reads as TGTGCCAGCAGCGACGTGTTGAGGGATGAGCAGTTCTTC. Encoded protein: CASSDVLRDEQFF. This chain links TRBV13 with TRBJ2-1; maybe TRBD2 (5 bases). With 5 bases removed from V and 8 bases from J, the gap between germline ends came to 13 bases. Germline V gene sequence: CDR1 PRHDT, CDR2 FYEKMQ (reference sequence). The length of the CDR3 is 13 residues.